These 30 T cell receptor beta chains share one sample of origin, sequenced in a study of blood T cell repertoires in COVID-19. Produced via immunoSEQ multiplex PCR; TCRdb's table is partial and in-frame only. Of hundreds of thousands of clones detected, about 87% appear once; the ten largest clones hold 10%. Sequences were obtained from peripheral blood. These TCRs come from a woman between 70 and 85 years old with COVID-19, enrolled during active disease.

The V call is TRBV5-7, the J call TRBJ1-6, with no clear D. TRBV5-7 qualifies as an ORF whose function is uncertain. V was shortened by 0 bases and J by 8 bases, with 12 bases between the two germline ends. The CDR3 has 15 amino acids. The chain's CDR3 is CASSLGHPRYSPLHF. The CDR3 DNA is TGTGCCAGCAGCTTGGGACACCCAAGGTATTCACCCCTCCACTTT.

This clone was found once. The genes are TRBV2 and TRBJ1-4; D is unresolved. The germline V and J ends were trimmed by 2 bases and 3 bases, with 10 bases remaining between them. This CDR3 spans 15 amino acids. In germline, CDR1 is SNHLY, CDR2 FYNNEI. CDR3 sequence: CASSERSASNEKLFF. The DNA for the CDR3 is TGTGCCAGCAGTGAACGGTCTGCTTCTAATGAAAAACTGTTTTTT.

CDR3 DNA: TGTGCTAGTGGCCCGAGCGGGAGGGTATCCTACGAGCAGTACTTC. Its translation: CASGPSGRVSYEQYF. V is TRBV12-5 and J is TRBJ2-7; 10 nucleotides align to TRBD2. In germline, CDR1 is LGHNT, CDR2 FRNRAP. J gave up 1 base and V 6 bases, and 6 bases lay outside the gene matches. The CDR3 is 15 residues long.

V and J are TRBV7-9 and TRBJ1-3, with 12 bases identical to TRBD1. Germline lookup yields CDR1 SEHNR and CDR2 FQNEAQ (reference sequence). CDR3 length: 18 residues. V lost 5 bases and J lost 4; bases outside the gene matches: 12. The CDR3 bases are TGTGCCAGCAGCCTCACGCCGGGACAGGGGGCGTCCGGAAACACCATATATTTT. Residues: CASSLTPGQGASGNTIYF.

The chain couples TRBV6-5 to TRBJ2-2; D ambiguous. CDR1 is MNHEY, CDR2 SVGAGI, per germline. V dropped 8 bases and J dropped 1 base, with 8 bases sitting between them. The CDR3 is 13 residues long. CDR3 sequence: CASQTVNTGELFF. Here the CDR3 DNA reads TGTGCCAGCCAAACAGTGAACACCGGGGAGCTGTTTTTT.

J is TRBJ1-3 and V is TRBV7-2; TRBD1 matches 8 bases. V trimming: 1 base; J trimming: 4 bases; junction bases outside the gene matches: 3. This CDR3 comprises 15 residues. Germline V gene lookup returns CDR1 SGHTA and CDR2 FQGNSA. CDR3 bases: TGTGCCAGCAGCTTAGTACACAGGGGGGGAAACACCATATATTTT. Its translation: CASSLVHRGGNTIYF. The whole variable domain, remainder taken from reference TRBV7-2 and TRBJ1-3, is GAGVSQSPSNKVTEKGKDVELRCDPISGHTALYWYRQSLGQGLEFLIYFQGNSAPDKSGLPSDRFSAERTGGSVSTLTIQRTQQEDSAVYLCASSLVHRGGNTIYFGEGSWLTVV.

V gene TRBV6-1 combines with J gene TRBJ1-5; tentatively, D is TRBD1 (6 bases). Trimming took off 3 bases at V and 4 bases at J, with 7 bases between the two ends. The CDR3 has 13 amino acids. Germline V gene lookup returns CDR1 MNHNS and CDR2 SASEGT. For the CDR3, the DNA is TGTGCCAGCAGTGAGGACAGAAATCAGCCCCAGCATTTT. This encodes CASSEDRNQPQHF.

This rearrangement joins TRBV27 to TRBJ1-1, with TRBD1 matching over 8 bases. The CDR3 totals 16 residues. The trim removed 6 bases at V and 5 bases at J, leaving 14 bases unmatched. Per the germline V gene, CDR1 is MNHEY and CDR2 is SMNVEV (reference sequence). This CDR3 reads CASSPDRGGLRTEAFF. The DNA for the CDR3 is TGTGCCAGCAGCCCCGACAGGGGTGGATTGCGGACTGAAGCTTTCTTT.

The count of this clone is one. The chain joins TRBV6-2 or TRBV6-3 to TRBJ2-7; D remains ambiguous. CDR3 length equals 13 residues. From germline, CDR1 is MNHEY and CDR2 SVGEGT. Deletions cut 2 bases from V and 12 bases from J, with 17 bases between. The CDR3 here is CASSYQEPNQRYF. The CDR3 nucleotides read TGTGCCAGCAGTTACCAGGAACCGAACCAACGGTACTTC.

J is TRBJ2-6 and V is TRBV30, with a weak D call TRBD2 (6 bases). Trimming left V 5 bases short and J 3 bases short, with 11 bases between. Per germline, CDR1 GTSNPN and CDR2 SVGIG (reference sequence). This CDR3 contains 14 residues. The CDR3 sequence is CAWSQGGGANVLTF. As DNA, the CDR3 is TGTGCCTGGTCCCAGGGAGGTGGGGCCAACGTCCTGACTTTC.

V and J are TRBV20-1 and TRBJ1-6; 9 bases are a match to TRBD1. Germline V CDR1 and CDR2: DFQATT, SNEGSKA (reference sequence). The V gene end was trimmed by 3 bases and the J gene end by 8 bases; junction bases not matched to a gene: 5. This CDR3 is 14 amino acids long. The CDR3 sequence: CSASSGTGHSPLHF. The CDR3 DNA reads TGCAGTGCTAGTTCCGGGACAGGGCATTCACCCCTCCACTTT.

This clone was detected once. This rearrangement joins TRBV7-2 to TRBJ2-7; D gene ambiguous. This CDR3 is built from 11 residues. Trimming took 5 bases from V and 4 from J, leaving 6 bases between them. Germline CDR1 and CDR2: SGHTA and FQGNSA. The CDR3 DNA reads TGTGCCAGCAGCCTAAAATACGAGCAGTACTTC. It specifies CASSLKYEQYF.

The V gene is TRBV27, the J gene TRBJ2-2, with D possibly being TRBD1 (5 bases). CDR3 length: 17 residues. Between the trimmed V and J ends, which lost 5 bases and 5 bases, there was a span of 21 bases. Germline loops: CDR1 MNHEY, CDR2 SMNVEV (reference sequence). CDR3 protein: CASSLTIDSFSTGELFF. CDR3 nucleotide sequence: TGTGCCAGCAGTCTAACCATTGACAGTTTCTCAACCGGGGAGCTGTTTTTT.

The J gene is TRBJ1-1, the V gene TRBV7-9, with D possibly matching TRBD1 (6 bases). Between the trimmed V and J ends, which lost 1 base and 8 bases, there was a span of 11 bases. Per the germline V gene, CDR1 is SEHNR and CDR2 is FQNEAQ (reference sequence). CDR3 length equals 13 residues. The CDR3 DNA reads TGTGCCAGCAGCTTAGGTTTACAGGGAGAAGCTTTCTTT. Its protein is CASSLGLQGEAFF.

The V gene is TRBV6-6, the J gene TRBJ1-4, with D possibly being TRBD1 (6 bases). The germline V gene encodes CDR1 MNHNY and CDR2 SVGAGI (reference sequence). CDR3 size: 14 residues. V lost 5 bases, J lost 8 bases, and 15 bases lay in between. The CDR3 reads CASSNLGGQEKLFF. DNA of the CDR3: TGTGCCAGCAGTAACCTCGGGGGGCAGGAAAAACTGTTTTTT.

This clone was detected once. The junction shows a germline mismatch at one end, possibly a read error. J is TRBJ1-5 and V is TRBV30; 7 nucleotides match TRBD1. This CDR3 contains 16 residues. Per germline, CDR1 GTSNPN and CDR2 SVGIG (reference sequence). CDR3 in amino acids: CAWSVRRGISNQPQHF. The DNA of the CDR3 is TGTGCCTGGAGTGTACGCAGGGGGATCAGCAACCAGCCCCAGCATTTT.

This clone was observed a single time. This chain joins TRBV19 and TRBJ2-2; D is possibly TRBD2 (7 bases). The germline CDR1 and CDR2 sequences are LNHDA and SQIVND (reference sequence). This CDR3 has 17 residues. The V end lost 7 bases, the J end lost 5 bases, and 23 bases lay between the germline ends. Here the CDR3 reads CASMPGGAYPPTGELFF. The CDR3 nucleotides are TGTGCCAGTATGCCGGGGGGCGCGTACCCCCCGACCGGGGAGCTGTTTTTT.

The rearrangement uses TRBV27 and TRBJ1-3, with 7 bases matching TRBD1. The CDR3 totals 14 residues. From germline, CDR1 is MNHEY and CDR2 SMNVEV (reference sequence). V was clipped by 6 bases and J by 4 bases; unmatched bases: 6. The CDR3 is CASSGTVDGNTIYF. DNA of the CDR3: TGTGCCAGCAGCGGGACAGTTGACGGAAACACCATATATTTT.

V and J are TRBV5-4 and TRBJ1-2; D is perhaps TRBD1 (5 bases). V was clipped by 1 base and J by 2 bases, with 6 bases between them. This CDR3 is 13 amino acids long. Germline V gives CDR1 SGHNT, CDR2 YYREEE (reference sequence). The CDR3, as DNA: TGTGCCAGCAGCTTGAGGACAAACTATGGCTACACCTTC. Protein sequence: CASSLRTNYGYTF.

The V gene is TRBV14, the J gene TRBJ2-1, with D maybe TRBD1 (6 bases). Germline V CDR1 and CDR2: SGHDN, FVKESK. Trimming pared 0 bases from V and 9 bases from J, leaving 15 bases between. The CDR3 consists of 15 residues. The CDR3 sequence: CASSQELGGSSEQFF. In DNA, the CDR3 is TGTGCCAGCAGCCAAGAGTTAGGGGGATCGAGTGAGCAGTTCTTC.

The chain has TRBV29-1 and TRBJ2-1, with D possibly being TRBD1 (6 bases). The CDR3 is 13 amino acids. CDR1 and CDR2 from the germline V gene are SQVTM and ANQGSEA. V lost 6 bases and J lost 2, with 11 bases in between. The CDR3 DNA reads TGCAGCGTCAGCTGGACAGCCTACAATGAGCAGTTCTTC. Its protein product is CSVSWTAYNEQFF.

CDR3 bases: TGTGCCAGCAGCACTACCCAGGGAGGGACTGAAGCTTTCTTT. This gives the protein CASSTTQGGTEAFF. The chain couples TRBV9 to TRBJ1-1; tentatively, D is TRBD1 (5 bases). Germline CDR1 reads SGDLS; CDR2 reads YYNGEE. V gave up 4 bases and J gave up 5 bases, with 15 bases separating them. This CDR3 region has 14 residues.

With regard to this clone: This sample includes further DNA sequences coding for the same CDR3. The V call is TRBV4-1, the J call TRBJ2-3; 12 positions agree with TRBD2. The CDR3 runs 16 residues. V lost 4 bases, J lost 5 bases, and 7 bases stayed unmatched. Germline assignment: CDR1 MGHRA and CDR2 YSYEKL. The CDR3 region has the DNA TGCGCCAGCAGCCCCCGACTAGCGGGAGTTGGAGATACGCAGTATTTT. Protein: CASSPRLAGVGDTQYF.

The rearrangement links TRBV2 to TRBJ1-2; D unresolved. V dropped 6 bases and J dropped 4 bases, with 9 bases sitting between them. Germline lookup yields CDR1 SNHLY and CDR2 FYNNEI. The CDR3 is made up of 12 amino acids. CDR3 protein: CASRQYGYGYTF. In DNA, the CDR3 is TGTGCCAGCAGACAGTACGGCTATGGCTACACCTTC.

The genes are TRBV28 and TRBJ2-7; 7 bases line up with TRBD2. Unmatched junction bases numbered 8, after V lost 7 bases and J lost 2 bases. This CDR3 region has 14 residues. Germline-derived CDR1 and CDR2 are MDHEN and SYDVKM. The CDR3 is CASIKGGRTYEQYF. Written as DNA, the CDR3 is TGTGCCAGCATCAAGGGCGGGAGAACCTACGAGCAGTACTTC.

The chain employs TRBV24-1 and TRBJ2-1, with D tentatively TRBD2 (6 bases). The V gene's germline CDR1 is KGHDR and CDR2 SFDVKD. The CDR3 covers 15 residues. V lost 5 bases, J lost 0 bases, and 10 bases lay in between. CDR3 region: CATSAGEDSYNEQFF. The CDR3 DNA reads as TGTGCCACCAGTGCGGGAGAGGACTCCTACAATGAGCAGTTCTTC.

This chain uses TRBV25-1 with TRBJ2-6; maybe TRBD2 (5 bases). Germline V gene data show CDR1 as MGHDK and CDR2 as SYGVNS. Deletions cut 5 bases from V and 2 bases from J, with 10 bases between. The CDR3 sequence is 15 residues long. For the CDR3, the DNA is TGTGCCAGCAGTTCCCACGGGACTGGGGCCAACGTCCTGACTTTC. Its protein product is CASSSHGTGANVLTF.

The J gene is TRBJ1-2, the V gene TRBV30; no firm D call. Trimming took off 1 base at V and 5 bases at J, with 8 bases between the two ends. The CDR3 loop spans 12 amino acids. The germline V gene encodes CDR1 GTSNPN and CDR2 SVGIG (reference sequence). The chain's CDR3 is CAWSGQRYGYTF. The CDR3 DNA reads TGTGCCTGGAGTGGTCAGCGTTATGGCTACACCTTC.

The chain is built from TRBV7-2 and TRBJ1-2; the match to TRBD1 covers 9 bases. There are 13 residues in the CDR3. CDR1 and CDR2 from the germline V gene are SGHTA and FQGNSA. Unmatched junction bases numbered 5, after V lost 5 bases and J lost 7 bases. CDR3 sequence reads: CASSVQGAGGYTF. CDR3 nucleotides: TGTGCCAGCAGCGTACAGGGGGCTGGTGGCTACACCTTC.

The chain carries TRBV5-5 and TRBJ1-5, with 7 bases lining up with TRBD1. Per germline, CDR1 SGHKS and CDR2 YYEKEE (reference sequence). This CDR3 spans 14 amino acids. The V gene end was trimmed by 1 base and the J gene end by 6 bases; junction bases not matched to a gene: 4. The DNA of the CDR3 is TGTGCCAGCAGCTTGTCGGGACAGATTCAGCCCCAGCATTTT. It specifies CASSLSGQIQPQHF.